The clone carrying this T cell receptor (beta chain) was seen more than once but under ten times. Per the original methods: Amplification of reference gene primers provided the estimated nucleated cell counts. Libraries were prepared by immunoSEQ multiplex PCR; TCRdb keeps only in-frame clonotypes and omits some of them. That table gives V, J and clone size, and the DNA gave D and trimming. Of approximately 280,000 clones detected, 75% to 90% appear once; the ten largest clones hold approximately 2.2%. The data belong to a study of blood T cell repertoires in COVID-19. Sequenced material: peripheral blood. This clonotype originated in a woman in her 30s who had recovered from COVID-19.

DNA of the CDR3: TGTGCCAGCAGCTTAACCCGACAGTCCTACGAGCAGTACTTC. It codes for CASSLTRQSYEQYF. The chain couples TRBV7-8 to TRBJ2-7, with D possibly being TRBD1 (5 bases). CDR3 size: 14 residues. The germline V gene has CDR1 SGHVS and CDR2 FQNEAQ. Trimming took 2 bases from V and 1 from J, leaving 9 bases between them.